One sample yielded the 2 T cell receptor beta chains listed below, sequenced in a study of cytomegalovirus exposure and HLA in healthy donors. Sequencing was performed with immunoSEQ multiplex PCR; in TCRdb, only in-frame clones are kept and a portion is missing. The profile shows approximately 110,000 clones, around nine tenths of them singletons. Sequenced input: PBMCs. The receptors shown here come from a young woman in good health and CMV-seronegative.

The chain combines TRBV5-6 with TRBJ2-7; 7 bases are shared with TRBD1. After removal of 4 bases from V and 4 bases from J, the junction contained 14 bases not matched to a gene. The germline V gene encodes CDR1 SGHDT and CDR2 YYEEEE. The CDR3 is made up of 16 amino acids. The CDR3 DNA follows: TGTGCCAGCAGCCGGGGCGGACAGGAATTGATTTACGAGCAGTACTTC. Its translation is CASSRGGQELIYEQYF.

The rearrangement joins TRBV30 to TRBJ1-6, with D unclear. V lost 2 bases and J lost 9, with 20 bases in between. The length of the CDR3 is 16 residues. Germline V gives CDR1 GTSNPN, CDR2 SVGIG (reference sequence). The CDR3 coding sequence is TGTGCCTGGAGTTCATCATCGAAGCGGGCGTCTTCACCCCTCCACTTT. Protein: CAWSSSSKRASSPLHF.